This TCR beta chain was found in a study of OX40 agonist ivuxolimab in advanced cancers. Study-level background: Those enrolled were 80% to 85% male, with a mean age of about 66 years and ages from roughly 23 to 79. Findings of the study overall: Clonal expansion in partial responders at 0.1-3.0 mg/kg ranked among the lowest. Some of the nonresponding patients also showed low levels of normalized T-cell clonal expansion. Clonal expansion from baseline to week 6 occurred in both CD4+ and CD8+ T cells.

CDR3 length: 14 amino acids. Germline CDR1 reads KGHSH; CDR2 reads LQKENI. Trimming removed 3 bases at V and 0 bases at J, with 8 bases between. Produced via immunoSEQ multiplex PCR; TCRdb's table is partial and in-frame only. The table lists around 38,000 clones, approximately 72% of them singletons. On this clone itself: Its specificity is not known.

Specimen: CD4+ or CD8+ T cells sorted from blood, collected in a trial of the OX40 agonist ivuxolimab. The J gene is TRBJ1-1, the V gene TRBV18; D is unresolved. The sequence derives from an adult with an advanced solid tumor such as melanoma, head and neck, liver or kidney cancer. DNA of the CDR3: TGTGCCAGCTCACCTTCATACGTGAACACTGAAGCTTTCTTT. Translated: CASSPSYVNTEAFF.